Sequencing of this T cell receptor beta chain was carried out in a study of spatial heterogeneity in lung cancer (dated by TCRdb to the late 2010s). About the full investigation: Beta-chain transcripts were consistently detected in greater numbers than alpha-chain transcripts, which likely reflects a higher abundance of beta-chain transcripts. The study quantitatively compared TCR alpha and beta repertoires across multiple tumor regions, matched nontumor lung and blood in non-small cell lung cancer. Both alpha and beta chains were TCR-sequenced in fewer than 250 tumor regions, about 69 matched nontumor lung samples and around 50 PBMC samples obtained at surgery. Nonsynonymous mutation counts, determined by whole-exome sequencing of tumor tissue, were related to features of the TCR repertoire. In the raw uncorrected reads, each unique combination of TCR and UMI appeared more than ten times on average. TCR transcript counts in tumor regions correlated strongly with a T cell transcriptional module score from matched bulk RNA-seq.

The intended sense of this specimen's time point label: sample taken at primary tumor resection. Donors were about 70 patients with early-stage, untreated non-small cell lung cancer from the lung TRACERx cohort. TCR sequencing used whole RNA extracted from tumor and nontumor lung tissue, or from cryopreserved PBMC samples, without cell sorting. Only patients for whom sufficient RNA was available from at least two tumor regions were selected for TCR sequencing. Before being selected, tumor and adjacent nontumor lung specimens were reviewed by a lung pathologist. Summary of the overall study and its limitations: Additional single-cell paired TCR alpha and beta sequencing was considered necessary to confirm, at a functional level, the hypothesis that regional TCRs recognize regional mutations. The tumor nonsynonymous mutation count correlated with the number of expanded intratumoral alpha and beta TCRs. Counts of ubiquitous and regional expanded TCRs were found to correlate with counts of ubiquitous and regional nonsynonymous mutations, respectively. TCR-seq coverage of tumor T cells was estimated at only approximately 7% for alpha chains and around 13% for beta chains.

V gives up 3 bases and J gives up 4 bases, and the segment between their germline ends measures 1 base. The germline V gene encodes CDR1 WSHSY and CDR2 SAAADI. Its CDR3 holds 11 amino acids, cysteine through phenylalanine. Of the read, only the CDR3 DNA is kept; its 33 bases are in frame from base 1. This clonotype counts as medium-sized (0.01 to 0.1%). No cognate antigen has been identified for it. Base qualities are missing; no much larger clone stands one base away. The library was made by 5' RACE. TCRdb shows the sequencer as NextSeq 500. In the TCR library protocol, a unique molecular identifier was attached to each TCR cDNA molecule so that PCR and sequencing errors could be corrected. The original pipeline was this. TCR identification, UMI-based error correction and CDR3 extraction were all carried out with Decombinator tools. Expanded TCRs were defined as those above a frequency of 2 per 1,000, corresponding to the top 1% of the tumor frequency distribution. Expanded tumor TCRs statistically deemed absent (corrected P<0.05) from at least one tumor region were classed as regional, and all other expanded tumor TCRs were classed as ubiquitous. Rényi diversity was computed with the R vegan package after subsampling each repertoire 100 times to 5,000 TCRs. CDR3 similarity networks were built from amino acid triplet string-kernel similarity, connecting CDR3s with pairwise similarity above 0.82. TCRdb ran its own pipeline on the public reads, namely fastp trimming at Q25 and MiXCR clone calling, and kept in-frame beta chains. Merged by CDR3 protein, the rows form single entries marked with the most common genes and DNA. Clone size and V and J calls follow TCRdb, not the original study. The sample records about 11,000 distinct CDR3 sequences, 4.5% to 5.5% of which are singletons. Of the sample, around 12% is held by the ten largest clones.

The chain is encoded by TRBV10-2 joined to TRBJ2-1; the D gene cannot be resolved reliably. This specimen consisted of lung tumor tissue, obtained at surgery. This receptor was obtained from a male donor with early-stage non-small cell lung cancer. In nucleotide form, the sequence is TGCGCCAGCAGTGATTACAATGAGCAGTTCTTC. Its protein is CASSDYNEQFF.